This T cell receptor beta chain was captured by sequencing in a study of CD8 T cells in ankylosing spondylitis. Overall study results and limits: Typical of ankylosing spondylitis blood, it appeared, was a TCR beta motif of eight highly homologous variants.

TCRdb used MiXCR to reprocess the 5' RACE reads, holding one entry per CDR3 protein. The sample consists of more than 650,000 distinct CDR3 sequences, roughly 12% of them appearing once. The germline V gene has CDR1 MNHNS and CDR2 SASEGT. The CDR3 is 15 residues long. Trimming took 6 bases from V and 0 from J, leaving 15 bases between them. This clonotype showed up just a few times. Its antigen is undetermined. This TCR was recovered from a male donor with ankylosing spondylitis. This chain uses TRBV6-1 with TRBJ2-7; perhaps TRBD2 as D (5 bases). Sequenced sample: blood, either unsorted or a sorted T cell fraction (not recorded which). The CDR3 sequence is CASSPFSGNSYEQYF. Here the CDR3 DNA reads TGTGCCAGCAGCCCCTTTTCGGGGAACTCCTACGAGCAGTACTTC.